This T cell receptor beta chain was observed in a study of CD8 T cells in Susac syndrome. Whole-study findings and limits: In its TCR sequencing and HLA analysis, the study acknowledged that the number of individuals was relatively small.

V was cut by 8 bases and J by 3 bases, with 16 bases left in between. This CDR3 contains 14 residues. Germline CDR1 and CDR2: MNHEY and SVGAGI. Reverse transcription used about 0.45 to 1 ug RNA and random hexamers. TCRdb re-analysed the immunoSEQ multiplex PCR reads in MiXCR, keeping a single row per CDR3 protein. This sample has about 250,000 distinct CDR3 sequences, with approximately 92% found just once. A remark on this clonotype: Its specificity is not known.

Blood CD8+ and CD4+ T cells underwent high-throughput TCR beta sequencing. TEMRA cells underwent FACS enrichment and CD8+ and CD4+ T cells underwent negative isolation. Sequenced: CD4+ T cells from PBMCs. The sequence came from a human donor with multiple sclerosis. This chain links TRBV6-5 with TRBJ1-2; D not resolved. CDR3 nucleotide sequence: TGTGCCAGCCGAGCCTCGGGTGTGGACTATGGCTACACCTTC. Amino acids: CASRASGVDYGYTF.